This entry features one TCR beta chain sequence. No antigen is known for it. The record originates from a study of CD8+ T cells in alopecia areata. Across the study: Among treated patients, oral tofacitinib was administered at 5 to 10 mg twice daily. Whole-study results and caveats: Scalp clonality and expanded CD8+ clones among the top 100 were significantly decreased by tofacitinib. In blood and scalp, many expanded lesional clones persisted during tofacitinib.

Sequencing relied on a cDNA template that was reverse transcribed from extracted RNA. The method was immunoSEQ multiplex PCR; TCRdb's version includes in-frame clones alone and lacks a portion of them. The profile shows about 97,000 clones, roughly 56% of them singletons. Trimming took off 3 bases at V and 0 bases at J, with 11 bases between the two ends. This CDR3 is built from 15 residues. Germline V gene sequence: CDR1 MGHRA, CDR2 YSYEKL. Stated treatment: oral pan-JAK inhibitor, 5-10 mg twice daily. The study team obtained lesional scalp punch biopsies and peripheral blood from alopecia areata patients.

This receptor was taken from a human donor with alopecia areata. Here the sequenced sample was CD8+ T cells sorted from blood, taken at week 56, from a patient treated with tofacitinib. The chain links TRBV4-1 to TRBJ1-1; D not certain. CDR3: CASSQSRAVNTEAFF. CDR3 DNA: TGCGCCAGCAGCCAGAGTCGGGCGGTGAACACTGAAGCTTTCTTT.